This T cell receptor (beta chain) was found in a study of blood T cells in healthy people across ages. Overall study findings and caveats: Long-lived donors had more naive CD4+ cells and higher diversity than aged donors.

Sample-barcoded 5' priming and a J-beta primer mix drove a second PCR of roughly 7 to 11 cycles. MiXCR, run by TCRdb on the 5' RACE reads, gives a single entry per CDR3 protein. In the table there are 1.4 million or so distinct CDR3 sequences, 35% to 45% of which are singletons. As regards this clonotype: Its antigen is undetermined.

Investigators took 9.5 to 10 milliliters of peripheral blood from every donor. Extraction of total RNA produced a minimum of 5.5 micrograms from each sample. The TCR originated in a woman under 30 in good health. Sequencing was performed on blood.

The CDR3 DNA follows: TGTGCAGCCAGAGGGGGGGCGGGTGAAAAACTGTTTTTT. Protein product: CAARGGAGEKLFF. V gene TRBV7-9 combines with J gene TRBJ1-4; possibly TRBD1 for D (6 bases). Germline-derived CDR1 and CDR2 are SEHNR and FQNEAQ (reference sequence). This CDR3 spans 13 amino acids.